This TCR beta chain originates from a study of post-analysis software for immune sequencing data. Regarding the study as a whole: When patients were compared with controls, four to six TRBV segments were more frequent, TRBV5-6, TRBV5-1 and TRBV20-1 among them.

The germline CDR1 and CDR2 sequences are SGHTA and FQGNSA. V lost 1 base, J lost 3 bases, and 3 bases stayed unmatched. The CDR3 consists of 14 residues. Unique molecular identifiers were built into the TCR beta cDNA libraries. Input amounts of roughly 1 to 10 million T cells were used. These gave 500,000 or so cDNA molecules, so each molecule approximated one T cell. TCRdb re-called the PCR reads through MiXCR, storing one row per CDR3 protein. The sample contains roughly 870,000 distinct CDR3 sequences, about 50% of which appear only once. For this clonotype: No antigen is known for it.

J is TRBJ2-7 and V is TRBV7-2; 7 bases are shared with TRBD1. This TCR was sampled from a girl aged 10-17 years with multiple sclerosis. Sequencing was done on a sample of blood. CDR3 coding DNA: TGTGCCAGCAGCTTAGAGAGGACAGGCTACGAGCAGTACTTC. Amino acid sequence: CASSLERTGYEQYF.